This TCR beta chain is drawn from a study of PD-L1 blockade in urothelial cancer. Study-wide context: Prior chemotherapy in patients spanned 0 to 3 regimens. Blood-derived samples held a median roughly 140,000 T cells.

Germline assignment: CDR1 LNHDA and CDR2 SQIVND (reference sequence). The CDR3 loop spans 16 amino acids. The V gene lost 7 bases and the J gene lost 4 bases, with 22 bases spanning the gap. Added to each PCR by spiking were synthetic TCR analog templates. Using immunoSEQ multiplex PCR, the repertoire was profiled, and TCRdb retains in-frame clones only, with some absent. The table has around 79,000 clones, just under 85% seen once. Time point specified: pretreatment peripheral blood. This clone has only a few counts. The antigen is undetermined. Regarding the study as a whole: Better progression-free and overall survival followed lower pretreatment blood clonality.

The TCR sequence derives from a man in his forties with urothelial cancer. This chain connects TRBV19 to TRBJ1-2; maybe TRBD1 (5 bases). This material consisted of PBMCs, taken around atezolizumab (anti-PD-L1) treatment. The CDR3 sequence is CASTERGRGKAYGYTF. The CDR3 DNA is TGTGCCAGTACCGAACGGGGGAGAGGGAAAGCCTATGGCTACACCTTC.